This T cell receptor beta chain was profiled in a study of CD8 T cells in ankylosing spondylitis. Study-wide points: A TCR beta motif of eight highly homologous variants appeared characteristic of ankylosing spondylitis blood.

The CDR3 loop spans 16 amino acids. V was clipped by 0 bases and J by 1 base; unmatched bases: 3. Germline CDR1 reads SGHRS; CDR2 reads YFSETQ. Quantitative 5'-RACE was performed with molecular barcodes, and it yielded the TCR beta libraries. TCRdb passed the 5' RACE reads through MiXCR, listing each CDR3 protein once. The sample has some 87,000 distinct CDR3 sequences, around 30% seen once. This clonotype turned up a few times. Antigen unknown. The V gene is TRBV5-1, the J gene TRBJ2-5, with 10 bases lining up with TRBD2. The clonotype was recovered from a male donor with ankylosing spondylitis or in good health (not recorded which). Sequencing input: blood, either unsorted or a sorted T cell fraction (not recorded which). Here the CDR3 reads CASSLAASGGQETQYF. Written as DNA, the CDR3 is TGCGCCAGCAGCTTGGCGGCTAGCGGGGGCCAAGAGACCCAGTACTTC.